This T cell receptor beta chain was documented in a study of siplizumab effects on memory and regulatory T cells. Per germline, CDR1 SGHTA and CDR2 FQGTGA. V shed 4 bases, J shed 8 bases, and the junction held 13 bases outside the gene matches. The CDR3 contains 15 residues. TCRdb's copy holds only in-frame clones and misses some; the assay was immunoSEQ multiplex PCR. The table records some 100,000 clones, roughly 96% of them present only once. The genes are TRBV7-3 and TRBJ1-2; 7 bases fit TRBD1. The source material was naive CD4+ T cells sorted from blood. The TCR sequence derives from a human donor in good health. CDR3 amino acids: CASSYGTVGPEGYTF. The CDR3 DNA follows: TGTGCCAGCAGCTACGGGACAGTCGGGCCTGAGGGCTACACCTTC.